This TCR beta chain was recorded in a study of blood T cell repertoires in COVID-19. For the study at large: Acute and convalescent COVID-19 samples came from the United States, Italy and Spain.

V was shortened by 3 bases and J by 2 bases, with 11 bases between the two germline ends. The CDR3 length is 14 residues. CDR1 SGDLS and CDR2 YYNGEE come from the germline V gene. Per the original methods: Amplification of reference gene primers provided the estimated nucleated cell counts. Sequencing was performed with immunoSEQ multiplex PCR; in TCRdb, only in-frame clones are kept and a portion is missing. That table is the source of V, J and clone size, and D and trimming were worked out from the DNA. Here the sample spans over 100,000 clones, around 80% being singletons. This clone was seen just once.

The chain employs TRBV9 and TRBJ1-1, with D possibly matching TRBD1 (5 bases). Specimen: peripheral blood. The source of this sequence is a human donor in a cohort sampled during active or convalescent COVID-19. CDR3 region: CASSGTGGNTEAFF. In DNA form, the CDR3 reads TGTGCCAGCAGCGGAACGGGGGGTAACACTGAAGCTTTCTTT.